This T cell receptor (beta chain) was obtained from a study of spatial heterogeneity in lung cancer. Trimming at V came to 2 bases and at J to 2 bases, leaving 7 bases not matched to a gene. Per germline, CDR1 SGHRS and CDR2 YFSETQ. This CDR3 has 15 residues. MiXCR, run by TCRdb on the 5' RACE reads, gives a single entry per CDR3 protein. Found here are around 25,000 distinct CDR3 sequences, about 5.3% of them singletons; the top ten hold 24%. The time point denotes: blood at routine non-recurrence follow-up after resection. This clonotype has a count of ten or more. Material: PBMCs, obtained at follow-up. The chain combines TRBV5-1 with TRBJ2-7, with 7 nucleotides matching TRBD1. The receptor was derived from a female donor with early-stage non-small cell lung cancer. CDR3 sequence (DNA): TGCGCCAGCAGCTTTACTACGGGACAGACCTACGAGCAGTACTTC. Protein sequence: CASSFTTGQTYEQYF.